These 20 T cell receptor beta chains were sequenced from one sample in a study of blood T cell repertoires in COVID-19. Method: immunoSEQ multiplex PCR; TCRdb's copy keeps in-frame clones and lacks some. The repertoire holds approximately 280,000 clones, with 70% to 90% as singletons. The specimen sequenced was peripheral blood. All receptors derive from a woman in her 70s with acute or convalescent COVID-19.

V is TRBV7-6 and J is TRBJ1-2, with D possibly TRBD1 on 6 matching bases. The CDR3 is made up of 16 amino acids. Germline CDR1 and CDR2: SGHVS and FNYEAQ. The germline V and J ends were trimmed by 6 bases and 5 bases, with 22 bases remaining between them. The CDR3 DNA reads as TGTGCCAGCAGTCCCTATCCCCGGGACACCTGGTATGGCTACACCTTC. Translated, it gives CASSPYPRDTWYGYTF.

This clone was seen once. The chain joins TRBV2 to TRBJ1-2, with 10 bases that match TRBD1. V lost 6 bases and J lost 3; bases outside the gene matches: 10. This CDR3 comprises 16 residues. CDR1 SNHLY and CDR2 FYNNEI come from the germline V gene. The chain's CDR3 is CASRRGQGSFDYGYTF. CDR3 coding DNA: TGTGCCAGCAGGAGGGGACAGGGGAGCTTCGACTATGGCTACACCTTC.

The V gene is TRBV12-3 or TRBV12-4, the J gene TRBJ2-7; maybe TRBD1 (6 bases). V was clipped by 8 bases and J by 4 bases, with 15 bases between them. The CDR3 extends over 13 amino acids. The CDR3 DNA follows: TGTGCCAGCCGCCGGGACACTGAGTACGAGCAGTACTTC. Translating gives CASRRDTEYEQYF.

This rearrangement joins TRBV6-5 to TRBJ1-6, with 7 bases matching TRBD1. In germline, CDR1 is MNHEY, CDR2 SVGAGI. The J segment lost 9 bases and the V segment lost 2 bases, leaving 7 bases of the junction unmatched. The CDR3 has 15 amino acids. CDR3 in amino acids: CASSYAGQKTSPLHF. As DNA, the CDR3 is TGTGCCAGCAGTTACGCGGGACAGAAAACTTCACCCCTCCACTTT.

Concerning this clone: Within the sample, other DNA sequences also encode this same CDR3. CDR3 in amino acids: CASRRTSQETQYF. CDR3 sequence (DNA): TGTGCCAGCAGAAGGACTAGTCAAGAGACCCAGTACTTC. This chain uses TRBV6-5 with TRBJ2-5, with TRBD2 matching 7 bases. This CDR3 contains 13 residues. With 6 bases clipped from V and 2 bases from J, the junction kept 3 bases outside the gene matches. CDR1 is MNHEY and CDR2 is SVGAGI in the germline V gene.

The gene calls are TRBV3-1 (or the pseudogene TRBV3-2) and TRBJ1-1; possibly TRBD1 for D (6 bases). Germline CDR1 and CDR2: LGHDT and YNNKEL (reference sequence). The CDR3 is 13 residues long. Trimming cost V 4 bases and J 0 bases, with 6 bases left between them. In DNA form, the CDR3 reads TGTGCCAGCAGCCCAGGGGTGAACACTGAAGCTTTCTTT. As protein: CASSPGVNTEAFF.

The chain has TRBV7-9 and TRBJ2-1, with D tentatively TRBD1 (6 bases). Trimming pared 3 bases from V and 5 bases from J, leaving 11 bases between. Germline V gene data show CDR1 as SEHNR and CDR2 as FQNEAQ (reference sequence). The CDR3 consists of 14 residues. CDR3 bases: TGTGCCAGCAGCTTTCGGACAGTTCACAATGAGCAGTTCTTC. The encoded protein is CASSFRTVHNEQFF.

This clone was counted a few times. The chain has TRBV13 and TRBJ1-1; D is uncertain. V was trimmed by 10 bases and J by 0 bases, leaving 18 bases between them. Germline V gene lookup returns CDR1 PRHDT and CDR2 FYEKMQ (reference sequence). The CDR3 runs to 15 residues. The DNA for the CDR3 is TGTGCCAACGCACAGAACCCCTTCATGAACACTGAAGCTTTCTTT. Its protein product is CANAQNPFMNTEAFF.

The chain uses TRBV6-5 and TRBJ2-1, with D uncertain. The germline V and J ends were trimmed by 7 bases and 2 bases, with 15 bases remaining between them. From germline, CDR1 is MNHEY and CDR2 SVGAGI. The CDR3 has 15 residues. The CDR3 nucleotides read TGTGCCAGCATAATGGAACAGATGACCTACAATGAGCAGTTCTTC. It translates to CASIMEQMTYNEQFF.

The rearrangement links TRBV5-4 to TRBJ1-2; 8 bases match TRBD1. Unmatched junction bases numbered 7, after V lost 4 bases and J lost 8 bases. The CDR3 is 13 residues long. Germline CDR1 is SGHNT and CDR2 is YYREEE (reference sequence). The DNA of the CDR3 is TGTGCCAGCAGCGCGGACAGGGAAGGCGGCTACACCTTC. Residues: CASSADREGGYTF.

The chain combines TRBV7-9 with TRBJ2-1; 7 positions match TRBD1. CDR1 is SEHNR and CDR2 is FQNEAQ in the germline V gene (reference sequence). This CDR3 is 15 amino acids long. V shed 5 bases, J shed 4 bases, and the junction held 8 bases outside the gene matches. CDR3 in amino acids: CASSPRQGYYNEQFF. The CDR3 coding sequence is TGTGCCAGCAGCCCAAGACAGGGCTATTACAATGAGCAGTTCTTC.

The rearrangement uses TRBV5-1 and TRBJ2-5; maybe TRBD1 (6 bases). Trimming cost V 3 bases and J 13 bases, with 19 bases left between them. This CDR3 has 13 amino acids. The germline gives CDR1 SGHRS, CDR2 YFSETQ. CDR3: CASSSTADRPGYF. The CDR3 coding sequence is TGCGCCAGCAGCTCGACCGCCGACAGGCCGGGGTACTTC.

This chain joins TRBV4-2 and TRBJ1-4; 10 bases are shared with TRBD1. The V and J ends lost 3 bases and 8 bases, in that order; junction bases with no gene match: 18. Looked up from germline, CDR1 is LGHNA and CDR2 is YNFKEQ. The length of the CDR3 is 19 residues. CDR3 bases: TGTGCCAGCAGCCAGGACGAACCAAACTCCGGGACAGGGGCCGAAAAACTGTTTTTT. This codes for CASSQDEPNSGTGAEKLFF.

As DNA, the CDR3 is TGTGCCAGCAGCTTAGGCCAGGGGAATGAAGCTTTCTTT. Its protein is CASSLGQGNEAFF. The V gene is TRBV7-9, the J gene TRBJ1-1; TRBD1 is a possible D gene (6 bases). Germline V gene sequence: CDR1 SEHNR, CDR2 FQNEAQ (reference sequence). V shed 1 base and J shed 7 bases, with 10 bases lying between them. The CDR3 is made up of 13 amino acids.

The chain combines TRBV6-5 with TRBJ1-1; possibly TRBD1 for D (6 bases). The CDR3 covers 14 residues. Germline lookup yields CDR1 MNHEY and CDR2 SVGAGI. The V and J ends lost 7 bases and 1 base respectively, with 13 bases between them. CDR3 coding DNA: TGTGCCAGCACCAGACAGGCGGGGAACACTGAAGCTTTCTTT. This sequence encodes CASTRQAGNTEAFF.

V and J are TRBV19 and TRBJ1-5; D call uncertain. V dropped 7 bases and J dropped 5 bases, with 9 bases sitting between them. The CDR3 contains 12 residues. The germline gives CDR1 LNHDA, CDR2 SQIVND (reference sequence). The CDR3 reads CASNYIDQPQHF. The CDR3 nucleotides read TGTGCCAGTAACTACATCGATCAGCCCCAGCATTTT. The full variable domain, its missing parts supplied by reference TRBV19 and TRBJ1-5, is DGGITQSPKYLFRKEGQNVTLSCEQNLNHDAMYWYRQDPGQGLRLIYYSQIVNDFQKGDIAEGYSVSREKKESFPLTVTSAQKNPTAFYLCASNYIDQPQHFGDGTRLSIL.

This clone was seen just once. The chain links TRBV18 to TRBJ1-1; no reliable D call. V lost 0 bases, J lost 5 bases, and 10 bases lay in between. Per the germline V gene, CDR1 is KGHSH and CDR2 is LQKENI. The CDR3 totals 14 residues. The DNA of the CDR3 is TGTGCCAGCTCACCACCGGGCAGGAATACTGAAGCTTTCTTT. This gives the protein CASSPPGRNTEAFF.

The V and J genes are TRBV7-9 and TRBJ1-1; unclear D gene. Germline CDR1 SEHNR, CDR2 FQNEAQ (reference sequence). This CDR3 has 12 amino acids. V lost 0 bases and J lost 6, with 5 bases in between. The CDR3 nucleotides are TGTGCCAGCAGCTTAGCTGCAGCTGAAGCTTTCTTT. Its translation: CASSLAAAEAFF.

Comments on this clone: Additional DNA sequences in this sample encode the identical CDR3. CDR3 residues: CASSVGHMNTEAFF. The CDR3 DNA reads TGTGCCAGCAGCGTAGGGCACATGAACACTGAAGCTTTCTTT. V and J are TRBV9 and TRBJ1-1, with no clear D. Germline values: CDR1 SGDLS, CDR2 YYNGEE. The V end was cut by 0 bases, the J end by 0 bases, with 6 bases between. The CDR3 extends over 14 amino acids. Full variable domain (missing parts from reference TRBV9 and TRBJ1-1): DSGVTQTPKHLITATGQRVTLRCSPRSGDLSVYWYQQSLDQGLQFLIQYYNGEERAKGNILERFSAQQFPDLHSELNLSSLELGDSALYFCASSVGHMNTEAFFGQGTRLTVV.

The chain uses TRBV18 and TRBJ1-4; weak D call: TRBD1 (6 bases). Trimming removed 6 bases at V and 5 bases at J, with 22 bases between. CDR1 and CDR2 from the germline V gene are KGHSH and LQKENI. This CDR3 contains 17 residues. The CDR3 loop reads CASSLQQGRGDNEKLFF. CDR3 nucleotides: TGTGCCAGCTCCCTCCAACAGGGAAGAGGGGACAATGAAAAACTGTTTTTT.